This TCR beta chain was identified during a study of blood T cell repertoires in COVID-19. The wider study: Nucleic acid was either cDNA or gDNA, and it came from T cells, B-cell-depleted T cells, or PBMCs.

Here immunoSEQ multiplex PCR was the method, and the copy in TCRdb shows in-frame clones only, minus some. This sample has roughly 50,000 clones, with just over 85% found just once. J lost 0 bases, V lost 3 bases, and 11 bases had no gene match. Germline lookup yields CDR1 DFQATT and CDR2 SNEGSKA (reference sequence). The CDR3 loop spans 18 amino acids. The TCR was taken from a woman of 80 years or more with COVID-19, enrolled during active disease. The sequencing sample was made of peripheral blood. The chain combines TRBV20-1 with TRBJ2-1; the match to TRBD2 covers 10 bases. As DNA, the CDR3 is TGCAGTGCTAGTCTAGGCCTAGCGGGGGTGACCTCCTACAATGAGCAGTTCTTC. Amino acid sequence: CSASLGLAGVTSYNEQFF.